This entry is about one TCR beta chain. V dropped 4 bases and J dropped 4; count of bases not matched to a gene: 12. CDR3 length: 16 residues. Germline V gives CDR1 MNHNS, CDR2 SASEGT. The sample comes from a study of blood T cells in healthy people across ages. Sample-barcoded 5' priming and a J-beta primer mix drove a second PCR of roughly 6 to 12 cycles. TCRdb processed the 5' RACE reads anew with MiXCR; each CDR3 protein has one entry. Altogether roughly 860,000 distinct CDR3 sequences are present, 62% being singletons, with the ten largest covering 25% to 35%. The chain uses TRBV6-1 and TRBJ1-2; TRBD1 matches 7 bases. The clonotype originates from a man aged 30 to 45 in good health. Sequenced: blood. The CDR3 bases are TGTGCCAGCAGTGTTTCAAAATCCGGGACAGCCTATGGCTACACCTTC. Amino acids: CASSVSKSGTAYGYTF.